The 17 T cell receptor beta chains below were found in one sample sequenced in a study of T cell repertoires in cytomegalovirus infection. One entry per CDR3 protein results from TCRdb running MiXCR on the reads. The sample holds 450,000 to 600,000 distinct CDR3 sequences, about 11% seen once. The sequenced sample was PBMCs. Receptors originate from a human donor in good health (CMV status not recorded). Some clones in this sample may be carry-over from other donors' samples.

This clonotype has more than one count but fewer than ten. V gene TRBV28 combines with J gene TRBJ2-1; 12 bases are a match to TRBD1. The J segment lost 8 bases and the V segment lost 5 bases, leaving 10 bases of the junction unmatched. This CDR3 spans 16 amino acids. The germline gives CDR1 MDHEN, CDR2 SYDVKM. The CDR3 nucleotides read TGTGCCAGCAGTACCTACCGGGACAGGGGGCGTCATGAGCAGTTCTTC. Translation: CASSTYRDRGRHEQFF.

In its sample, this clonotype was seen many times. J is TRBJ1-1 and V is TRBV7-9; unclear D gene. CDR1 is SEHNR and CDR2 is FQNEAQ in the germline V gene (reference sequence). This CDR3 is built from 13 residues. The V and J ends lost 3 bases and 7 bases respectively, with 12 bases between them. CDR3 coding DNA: TGTGCCAGCAGCTTTCGGGCAGATCTTGAAGCTTTCTTT. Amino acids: CASSFRADLEAFF. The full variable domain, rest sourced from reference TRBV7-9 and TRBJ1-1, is DTGVSQNPRHKITKRGQNVTFRCDPISEHNRLYWYRQTLGQGPEFLTYFQNEAQLEKSRLLSDRFSAERPKGSFSTLEIQRTEQGDSAMYLCASSFRADLEAFFGQGTRLTVV.

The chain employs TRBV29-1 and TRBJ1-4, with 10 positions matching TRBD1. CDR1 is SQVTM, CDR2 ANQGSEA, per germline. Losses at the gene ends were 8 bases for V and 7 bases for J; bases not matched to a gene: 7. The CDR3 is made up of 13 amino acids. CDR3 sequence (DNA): TGCAGCACCTCGGACAGGGGGGGTGAAAAACTGTTTTTT. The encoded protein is CSTSDRGGEKLFF. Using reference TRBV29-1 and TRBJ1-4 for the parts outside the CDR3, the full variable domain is SAVISQKPSRDICQRGTSLTIQCQVDSQVTMMFWYRQQPGQSLTLIATANQGSEATYESGFVIDKFPISRPNLTFSTLTVSNMSPEDSSIYLCSTSDRGGEKLFFGSGTQLSVL.

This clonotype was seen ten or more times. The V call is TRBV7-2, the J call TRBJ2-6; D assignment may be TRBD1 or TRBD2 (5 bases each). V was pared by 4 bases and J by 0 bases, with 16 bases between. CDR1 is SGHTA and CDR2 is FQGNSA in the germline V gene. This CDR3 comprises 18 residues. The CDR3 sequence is CASSSRDGPFSGANVLTF. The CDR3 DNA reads TGTGCCAGCAGCTCCCGGGACGGACCGTTCTCTGGGGCCAACGTCCTGACTTTC. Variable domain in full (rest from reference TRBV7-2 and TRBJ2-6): GAGVSQSPSNKVTEKGKDVELRCDPISGHTALYWYRQSLGQGLEFLIYFQGNSAPDKSGLPSDRFSAERTGGSVSTLTIQRTQQEDSAVYLCASSSRDGPFSGANVLTFGAGSRLTVL.

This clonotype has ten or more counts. The CDR3 region has the DNA TGTGCCAGCAGATCCGAGACAGACACAAATCAGCCCCAGCATTTT. It yields the protein CASRSETDTNQPQHF. J is TRBJ1-5 and V is TRBV28; D is possibly TRBD1 (5 bases). Trimming cost V 6 bases and J 4 bases, with 16 bases left between them. The CDR3 is 15 residues long. Germline CDR1 and CDR2: MDHEN and SYDVKM.

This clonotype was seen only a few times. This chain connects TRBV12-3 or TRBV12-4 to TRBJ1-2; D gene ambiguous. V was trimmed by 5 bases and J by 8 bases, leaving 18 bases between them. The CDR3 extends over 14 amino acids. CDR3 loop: CASSDTSSPGGYTF. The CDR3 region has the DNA TGTGCCAGCAGTGACACCTCCTCCCCGGGAGGCTACACCTTC.

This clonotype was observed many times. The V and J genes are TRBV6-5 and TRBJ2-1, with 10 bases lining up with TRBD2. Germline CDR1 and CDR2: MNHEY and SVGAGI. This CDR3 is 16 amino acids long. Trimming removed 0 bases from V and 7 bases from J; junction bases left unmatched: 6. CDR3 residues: CASSYSRGLAKNEQFF. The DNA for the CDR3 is TGTGCCAGCAGTTACTCGAGGGGACTAGCGAAGAATGAGCAGTTCTTC.

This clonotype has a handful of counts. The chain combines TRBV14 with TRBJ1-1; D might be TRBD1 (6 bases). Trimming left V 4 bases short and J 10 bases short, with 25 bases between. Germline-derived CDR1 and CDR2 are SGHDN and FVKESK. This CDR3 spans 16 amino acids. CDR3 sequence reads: CASSRKGGGQQFGAFF. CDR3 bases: TGTGCCAGCAGCCGGAAGGGGGGAGGACAACAATTTGGAGCTTTCTTT.

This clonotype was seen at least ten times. CDR3 nucleotide sequence: TGTGCCAGCAGCTGGACAGGGGGCGACTATGGCTACACCTTC. Encoded protein: CASSWTGGDYGYTF. The chain joins TRBV7-2 to TRBJ1-2, with 11 bases fitting TRBD1. The length of the CDR3 is 14 residues. Germline trimming cut 4 bases from V and 3 bases from J; bases unmatched to any gene: 1. CDR1 and CDR2 (germline): SGHTA, FQGNSA.

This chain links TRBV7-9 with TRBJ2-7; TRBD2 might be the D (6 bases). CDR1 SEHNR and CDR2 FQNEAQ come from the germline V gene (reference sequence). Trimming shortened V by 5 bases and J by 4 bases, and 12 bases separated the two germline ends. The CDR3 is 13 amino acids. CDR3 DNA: TGTGCCAGCAGCCCAACTAGCCGATACGAGCAGTACTTC. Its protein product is CASSPTSRYEQYF.

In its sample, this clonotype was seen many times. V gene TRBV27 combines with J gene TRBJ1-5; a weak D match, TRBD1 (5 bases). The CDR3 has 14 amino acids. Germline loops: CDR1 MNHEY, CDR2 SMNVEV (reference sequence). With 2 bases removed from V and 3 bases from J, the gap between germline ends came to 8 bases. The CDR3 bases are TGTGCCAGCAGTTTAAGGGGTAACAATCAGCCCCAGCATTTT. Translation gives CASSLRGNNQPQHF.

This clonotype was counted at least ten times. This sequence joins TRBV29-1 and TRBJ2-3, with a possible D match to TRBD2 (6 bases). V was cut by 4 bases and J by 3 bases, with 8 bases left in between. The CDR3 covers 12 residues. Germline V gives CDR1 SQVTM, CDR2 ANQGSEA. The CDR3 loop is CSVVEGTDTQYF. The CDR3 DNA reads TGCAGCGTTGTGGAGGGTACAGATACGCAGTATTTT.

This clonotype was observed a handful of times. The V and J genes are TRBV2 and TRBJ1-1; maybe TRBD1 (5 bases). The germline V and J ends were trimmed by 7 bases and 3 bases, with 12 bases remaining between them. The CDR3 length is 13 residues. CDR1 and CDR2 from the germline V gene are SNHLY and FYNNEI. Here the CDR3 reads CASIGEGHTEAFF. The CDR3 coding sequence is TGTGCCAGCATAGGGGAGGGCCACACTGAAGCTTTCTTT. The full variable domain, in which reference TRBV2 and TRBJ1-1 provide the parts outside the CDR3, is EPEVTQTPSHQVTQMGQEVILRCVPISNHLYFYWYRQILGQKVEFLVSFYNNEISEKSEIFDDQFSVERPDGSNFTLKIRSTKLEDSAMYFCASIGEGHTEAFFGQGTRLTVV.

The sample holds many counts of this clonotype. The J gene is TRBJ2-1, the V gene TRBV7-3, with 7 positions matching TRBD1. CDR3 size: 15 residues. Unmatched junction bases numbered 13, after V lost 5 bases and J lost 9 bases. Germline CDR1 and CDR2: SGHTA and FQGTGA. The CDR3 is CASSPGAGGLAEQFF. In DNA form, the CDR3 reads TGTGCCAGCAGCCCCGGGGCAGGGGGTTTGGCTGAGCAGTTCTTC.

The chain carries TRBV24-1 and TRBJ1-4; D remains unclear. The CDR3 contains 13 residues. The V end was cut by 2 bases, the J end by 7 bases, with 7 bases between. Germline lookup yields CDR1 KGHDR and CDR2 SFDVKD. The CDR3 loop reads CATSDYETEKLFF. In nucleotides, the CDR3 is TGTGCCACCAGTGATTATGAGACTGAAAAACTGTTTTTT.

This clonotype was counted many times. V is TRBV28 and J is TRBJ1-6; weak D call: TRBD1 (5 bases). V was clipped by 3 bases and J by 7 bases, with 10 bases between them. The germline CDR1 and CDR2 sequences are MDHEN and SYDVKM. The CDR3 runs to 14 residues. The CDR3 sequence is CASSFAGLNSPLHF. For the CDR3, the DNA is TGTGCCAGCAGTTTCGCAGGGTTGAATTCACCCCTCCACTTT.

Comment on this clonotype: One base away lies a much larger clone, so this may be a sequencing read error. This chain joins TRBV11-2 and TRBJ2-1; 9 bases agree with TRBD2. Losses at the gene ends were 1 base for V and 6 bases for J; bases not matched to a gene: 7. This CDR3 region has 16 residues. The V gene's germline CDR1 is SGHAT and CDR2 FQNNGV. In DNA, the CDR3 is TGTGCCAGCAGCTTAGTAGCTAGCGGGACCTGCAATGAGCAGTTCTTC. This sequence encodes CASSLVASGTCNEQFF.